The entry below gives a single TCR beta chain sequence along with its context. Its cognate antigen is unknown. The sample comes from a study of CD8+ T cells in alopecia areata. Findings and limits, study-wide: Normal-skin resident alphabeta T cells also appear among scalp sample sequences. Across lesional scalp, and particularly alopecia totalis/universalis, clonality surpassed that of normal scalp.

Extracted RNA was reverse transcribed into cDNA, the sequencing template. Using immunoSEQ multiplex PCR, the repertoire was profiled, and TCRdb retains in-frame clones only, with some absent. The table includes about 97,000 clones, roughly two fifths detected once. Sequenced input: CD4+ T cells sorted from blood. This sequence originates from a human donor with alopecia areata.

The CDR3 loop reads CASSLSRGDTEAFF. CDR3 DNA: TGTGCCAGCAGCTTATCAAGGGGAGACACTGAAGCTTTCTTT. The rearrangement joins TRBV7-2 to TRBJ1-1; TRBD1 is a possible D gene (5 bases). The germline V and J ends were trimmed by 2 bases and 3 bases, with 10 bases remaining between them. Germline V gene lookup returns CDR1 SGHTA and CDR2 FQGNSA. The CDR3 sequence is 14 residues long.